The present T cell receptor beta chain was sequenced within a study of T cells in Graves' hyperthyroidism and ophthalmopathy (dated by TCRdb to the late 2010s). Background on the whole study: Peripheral blood was collected at initial diagnosis, before any treatment. To identify TCR V-J signatures that set the groups apart, the researchers used a discovery cohort of 90 to 100 patients, made up of around 40 with Graves' ophthalmopathy and 57 with stable Graves' hyperthyroidism. Prospective prediction of ophthalmopathy was tested in an independent validation cohort consisting of roughly 19 hyperthyroidism patients and 17 patients who later progressed to ophthalmopathy. For training and testing, the 80 to 100 patients in the discovery cohort were randomly divided in a 7:3 ratio. In addition, the study compared T-cell repertoires in thyroid tissue and in blood from several Graves' hyperthyroidism patients. After sampling, hyperthyroidism patients received methimazole starting at 30 mg daily, and ophthalmopathy patients received high-dose intravenous methylprednisolone. The paper reports TCR Vbeta CDR3 sequencing of approximately 140 peripheral blood samples: 43 ophthalmopathy, 70 to 85 hyperthyroidism and approximately 17 progressor patients.

Ophthalmopathy patients had moderately to severely active disease, Clinical Activity Score of at least 3, NOSPECS grade of at least 4, and duration under 3 months. Exclusion was applied to patients with uncontrolled infections, other autoimmune diseases, pregnancy or lactation. Diagnoses were based on clinical symptoms, serum thyroxine and TRAb, thyroid ultrasound and orbital computed tomography. PBMCs were separated from over 9 ml of fresh peripheral blood using Ficoll-Paque density gradient centrifugation. Trizol reagent was used to extract total RNA, and RNA quality was then checked on an Agilent 2100 Bioanalyzer. On this clonotype: The clone's antigen remains unknown. The input lacks base qualities; no much larger clone sits a single base away.

V is trimmed back by 5 bases and J by 1 base, and the junction contains 2 bases that no gene match accounts for. Via the germline V gene (reference sequence), CDR1 is DFQATT and CDR2 SNEGSKA. The CDR3 runs 12 amino acids, cysteine and phenylalanine included. Only the CDR3 DNA is retained, 36 bases long and in frame from the first base. Study-wide conclusions, independent of this receptor: In validation, the model predicted progression to ophthalmopathy with 65% to 71% sensitivity and less than 75% specificity, a median of 6.5 months before onset. Sample size was not statistically predetermined, and investigators were not blinded to group allocation. Most expanded thyroid clonotypes (frequency above 0.001) were also detected in blood, suggesting blood repertoires may reflect thyroid immune responses. A 13 V-J signature model separated ophthalmopathy from stable hyperthyroidism, with approximately 87% sensitivity and roughly 82% specificity in cross-validation and 80%/75% in testing.

The TCR beta CDR3 regions were amplified from RNA transcripts. The first round of RT-PCR for the TCR CDR3 was performed with the HTBI primer set and the Qiagen OneStep RT-PCR kit. A second multiplex PCR round built the libraries, followed by size selection and purification. The libraries were sequenced on an Illumina HiSeq2000 using paired-end 100 bp reads. The original pipeline was this. SOAPnuke was used to process the raw data, with reads discarded if the reads contained adapters or uncalled bases, had a mean Phred below 15, or lacked an exact constant-primer or identifier match. COPE v1.2.5 was used to merge the high-quality paired reads, and each unique nucleotide sequence was defined as a clonotype. MiTCR v1.1 was used to align clonotypes to the IMGT TRBV, TRBD and TRBJ reference segments. The analysis was restricted to V-J combinations with a frequency above 0.0001, which together covered 99% to 99.2% of the repertoires. The TCS score was defined as the ratio of F50 (clonal expansion) to E x V (chaos), calculated using BLOSUM62-based TCRdist between CDR3 peptides within each V-J. Welch's t-statistics and random forest reduced some 510 V-J features to 13, which were used in a naive Bayes classifier (R e1071). TCRdb trimmed the raw reads at Q25, called clones with MiXCR and kept productive beta chains. Duplicate CDR3 protein sequences are folded into a single record with the most common DNA and genes. These V and J calls originate from TCRdb's pipeline instead of the authors' own analysis. Here the sample has hundreds of thousands of distinct CDR3 sequences; around 20% occur a single time. Approximately 50% of the sample is held by the ten biggest clonotypes.

This sequence originates from a man between 40 and 49 years old with Graves' ophthalmopathy. Sequenced input: blood. Here the chain combines TRBV20-1 and TRBJ2-7; 7 bases in the middle match TRBD1. The sequenced DNA is TGCAGTGCTGTGGACAGGTCCTACGAGCAGTACTTC. Its protein is CSAVDRSYEQYF.